The 13 T cell receptor beta chains listed next were all sequenced from one sample in a study of T cell repertoires in cytomegalovirus infection. In TCRdb, the reads were re-called with MiXCR into one record per CDR3 protein. The top ten hold approximately 2.4% of the sample, which has about 300,000 distinct CDR3 sequences, around 10% seen once. Source material: PBMCs. The origin of the receptors is a human donor in good health (CMV status not recorded). Some clones in this sample may be carry-over from other donors' samples.

This clonotype was detected ten times or more. The CDR3 DNA sequence: TGCAGTGTAACTCAGACGGGCCTCCAGACCCAGTACTTC. It yields the protein CSVTQTGLQTQYF. The J gene is TRBJ2-5, the V gene TRBV20-1; D uncertain. The V gene's germline CDR1 is DFQATT and CDR2 SNEGSKA (reference sequence). This CDR3 region has 13 residues. The ends were cut back, 7 bases at V and 6 bases at J, with 18 bases in the middle.

This clonotype occurred many times. The J gene is TRBJ1-5, the V gene TRBV6-2 or TRBV6-3; D unclear. The CDR3 contains 19 residues. Per germline, CDR1 MNHEY and CDR2 SVGEGT. The V and J ends lost 2 bases and 2 bases respectively, with 22 bases between them. The CDR3 DNA reads TGTGCCAGCAGTTACCCGGCTTCGCCTCGATCGACCGGCAATCAGCCCCAGCATTTT. Amino acid sequence: CASSYPASPRSTGNQPQHF.

This clonotype appeared many times. DNA of the CDR3: TGCAGTGCTAGAGATTGGGGGAGGGGGGATCAGCCCCAGCATTTT. As protein: CSARDWGRGDQPQHF. V usage is TRBV20-1 and J usage is TRBJ1-5; a weak D match, TRBD1 (6 bases). This CDR3 has 15 amino acids. In germline, CDR1 is DFQATT, CDR2 SNEGSKA (reference sequence). With 0 bases removed from V and 5 bases from J, the gap between germline ends came to 14 bases.

In this sample, this clonotype turned up many times. The J gene is TRBJ2-7, the V gene TRBV7-2; the match to TRBD1 covers 9 bases. The CDR3 totals 13 residues. Germline V gives CDR1 SGHTA, CDR2 FQGNSA. V shed 5 bases and J 4 bases; nucleotides not matched to a gene: 3. The CDR3 DNA is TGTGCCAGCAGCCCGACAGGGGGGTACGAGCAGTACGTC. It is translated as CASSPTGGYEQYV.

This clonotype was observed many times. J is TRBJ2-2 and V is TRBV7-9; 7 bases are a match to TRBD1. The CDR3 extends over 14 amino acids. CDR1 is SEHNR and CDR2 is FQNEAQ in the germline V gene (reference sequence). Trimming cost V 11 bases and J 0 bases; bases outside gene matches: 6. CDR3 DNA sequence: TGTGCCTATTCGGGACAGCCGAACACCGGGGAGCTGTTTTTT. This translates into CAYSGQPNTGELFF.

For this clonotype: Since a much larger clone is just one base distant, this may be a read error. The J gene is TRBJ2-2, the V gene TRBV19; possible D gene TRBD2, 5 bases. Germline values: CDR1 LNHDA, CDR2 SQIVND (reference sequence). The CDR3 spans 15 residues. CDR3 in amino acids: CASSIVGISDGKLFF. CDR3 sequence (DNA): TGTGCCAGTAGTATTGTAGGGATTTCCGACGGGAAGCTGTTTTTT.

This clonotype came up a few times. The chain employs TRBV2 and TRBJ2-1; the D is unclear. The CDR3 contains 13 residues. V was clipped by 8 bases and J by 0 bases, with 8 bases between them. Looked up from germline, CDR1 is SNHLY and CDR2 is FYNNEI. The CDR3 DNA reads as TGTGCCAGCGTCAGGCCCTCCTACAATGAGCAGTTCTTC. Protein product: CASVRPSYNEQFF.

This clonotype was seen many times. The chain joins TRBV29-1 to TRBJ1-2; 12 bases are shared with TRBD1. CDR3 size: 14 residues. Trimming took 3 bases from V and 3 from J; bases not matched to a gene: 2. Looked up from germline, CDR1 is SQVTM and CDR2 is ANQGSEA. The DNA for the CDR3 is TGCAGCGTTGAGGGACAGGGGGCCGACTATGGCTACACCTTC. As protein: CSVEGQGADYGYTF.

This clonotype occurred a few times. The DNA is left out, because the CDR3 cannot be placed on it with certainty; the CDR3 is given as TCRdb lists it. CDR3 protein: CISVSEPAADGEAAFF. The chain recombines TRBV7-5 with TRBJ1-1. TRBV7-5 is designated a pseudogene. A total of 16 residues make up the CDR3, ends included.

This clonotype has a count of ten or more. The rearrangement joins TRBV20-1 to TRBJ2-2; tentative D call: TRBD1 (6 bases). This CDR3 comprises 15 residues. V lost 0 bases, J lost 3 bases, and 11 bases lay in between. Germline V gives CDR1 DFQATT, CDR2 SNEGSKA (reference sequence). The DNA of the CDR3 is TGCAGTGCTAGAGATGGCAGGGGTCACACCGGGGAGCTGTTTTTT. It encodes CSARDGRGHTGELFF.

This clonotype showed up many times. The V and J genes are TRBV25-1 and TRBJ2-1; 10 positions agree with TRBD2. In germline, CDR1 is MGHDK, CDR2 SYGVNS. V lost 0 bases to trimming and J lost 2 bases; unmatched junction nucleotides: 7. This CDR3 spans 18 amino acids. The CDR3 nucleotides are TGTGCCAGCAGTGAATATGGTTTTAGCGGGGGGACCTACAATGAGCAGTTCTTC. This gives the protein CASSEYGFSGGTYNEQFF.

This clonotype came up a few times. The V and J genes are TRBV2 and TRBJ1-2; D remains ambiguous. Trimming took off 7 bases at V and 4 bases at J, with 13 bases between the two ends. This CDR3 comprises 13 residues. In germline, CDR1 is SNHLY, CDR2 FYNNEI. CDR3 region: CASKLSATYGYTF. In DNA, the CDR3 is TGTGCCAGCAAGTTGTCAGCCACCTATGGCTACACCTTC.

This clonotype was observed many times. This rearrangement joins TRBV2 to TRBJ2-5, with 7 bases lining up with TRBD1. There are 15 residues in the CDR3. Per germline, CDR1 SNHLY and CDR2 FYNNEI. The ends lost 6 bases at V and 3 bases at J; junction bases unmatched: 10. The CDR3 loop is CASRSMDRNEETQYF. CDR3 in DNA: TGTGCCAGCAGGTCAATGGACAGGAACGAAGAGACCCAGTACTTC.